Below are 2 T cell receptor beta chains sequenced from a single sample in a study of PD-1 blockade in classical Hodgkin lymphoma. TCRdb's copy holds only in-frame clones and misses some; the assay was immunoSEQ multiplex PCR. The repertoire holds around 18,000 clones, roughly 80% seen once, with over 15% in the top ten. With no exception, relapse followed autologous stem cell transplantation in all patients, and brentuximab vedotin exposure varied. The starting material was peripheral blood mononuclear cells (PBMCs), obtained before the second cycle of nivolumab. The receptors were gathered from a human donor with classical Hodgkin lymphoma.

V and J are TRBV10-3 and TRBJ1-6, with 9 bases lining up with TRBD1. Germline-derived CDR1 and CDR2 are ENHRY and SYGVKD. This CDR3 is built from 16 residues. V was pared by 0 bases and J by 5 bases, with 2 bases of the junction left unmatched. The CDR3 sequence is CAISESTGGHNSPLHF. The CDR3 DNA follows: TGTGCCATCAGTGAGTCGACAGGGGGGCATAATTCACCCCTCCACTTT.

The genes are TRBV10-3 and TRBJ1-6; D is uncertain. The CDR3 is 12 residues long. V lost 3 bases and J 7 bases, leaving 4 bases between the germline ends. Germline assignment: CDR1 ENHRY and CDR2 SYGVKD. This chain's CDR3 is CAISDGNSPLHF. DNA of the CDR3: TGTGCCATCAGTGACGGGAATTCACCCCTCCACTTT.